These 28 T cell receptor beta chains share one sample of origin, sequenced in a study of lymphopenia after photon versus proton radiotherapy (dated by TCRdb to between 2019 and 2020). Libraries were constructed by the immunoSEQ multiplex PCR assay. The clones in this table, taken by TCRdb from immuneACCESS, are in-frame only. Not every clone is retained; where verified, under half of the shortfall comes from an unresolved V gene, and the cause of the rest is unknown. Recorded for this sample are tens of thousands of clones; 92% of them occurred a single time. The ten most abundant clones make up roughly a tenth of the sample. Material: peripheral blood, obtained from a patient treated with proton-based radiotherapy. Receptors originate from an older woman with pancreatic cancer. Some clones in this sample may be carry-over from other donors' samples.

The chain combines TRBV7-9 with TRBJ2-4; unclear D gene. The ends were cut back, 2 bases at V and 0 bases at J, with 8 bases in the middle. The CDR3 runs to 15 residues. Germline values: CDR1 SEHNR, CDR2 FQNEAQ (reference sequence). This chain's CDR3 is CASSLRREAKNIQYF. CDR3 sequence (DNA): TGTGCCAGCAGCTTACGTAGGGAAGCCAAAAACATTCAGTACTTC.

CDR3 sequence (DNA): TGTGCCAGTAGCTGGCGGATCAATCAGCCCCAGCATTTT. Protein: CASSWRINQPQHF. The rearrangement links TRBV19 to TRBJ1-5, with no clear D. Trimming removed 6 bases at V and 3 bases at J, with 9 bases between. Germline V gene lookup returns CDR1 LNHDA and CDR2 SQIVND (reference sequence). This CDR3 has 13 residues.

This clone was seen once. This chain connects TRBV15 to TRBJ2-4; 10 bases line up with TRBD1. With V trimmed by 0 bases and J by 6 bases, 2 bases remained unmatched. The CDR3 spans 15 residues. The germline V gene has CDR1 LNHNV and CDR2 YYDKDF (reference sequence). As DNA, the CDR3 is TGTGCCACCAGCAGAGACAGGACAGGGGGAAACATTCAGTACTTC. The encoded protein is CATSRDRTGGNIQYF.

This chain joins TRBV27 and TRBJ2-7; TRBD1 agrees at 7 bases. Looked up from germline, CDR1 is MNHEY and CDR2 is SMNVEV (reference sequence). This CDR3 is 13 amino acids long. V shed 5 bases, J shed 7 bases, and the junction held 8 bases outside the gene matches. This chain's CDR3 is CASSTRQGHEQYF. The CDR3 DNA is TGTGCCAGCAGTACCCGACAGGGTCATGAGCAGTACTTC.

This clone was picked up one time. This chain links TRBV4-1 with TRBJ2-1; 7 bases match TRBD2. The trim removed 1 base at V and 0 bases at J, leaving 3 bases unmatched. The V gene's germline CDR1 is MGHRA and CDR2 YSYEKL. This CDR3 region has 16 residues. DNA for the CDR3: TGCGCCAGCAGCCAAGTAGCGGGTAGCTCCTACAATGAGCAGTTCTTC. Translation: CASSQVAGSSYNEQFF.

The chain couples TRBV5-1 to TRBJ2-7; D gene uncertain. The V and J ends lost 5 bases and 3 bases respectively, with 6 bases between them. This CDR3 region has 11 residues. Germline CDR1 reads SGHRS; CDR2 reads YFSETQ. This CDR3 reads CASSLIYEQYF. CDR3 nucleotide sequence: TGCGCCAGCAGTCTTATCTACGAGCAGTACTTC.

The chain is built from TRBV6-5 and TRBJ1-5, with 9 bases aligning to TRBD1. The CDR3 length is 15 residues. Trimming cost V 2 bases and J 3 bases; bases outside gene matches: 2. Germline V gives CDR1 MNHEY, CDR2 SVGAGI. For the CDR3, the DNA is TGTGCCAGCAGTTACAGACAGGGGGACAATCAGCCCCAGCATTTT. It codes for CASSYRQGDNQPQHF.

The chain links TRBV9 to TRBJ1-1; tentatively, D is TRBD1 (6 bases). Looked up from germline, CDR1 is SGDLS and CDR2 is YYNGEE. The CDR3 is 14 amino acids. Trimming stripped 0 bases from V and 1 base from J, with 7 bases between. The CDR3 spells CASSVEGGNTEAFF. As DNA, the CDR3 is TGTGCCAGCAGCGTAGAGGGGGGGAACACTGAAGCTTTCTTT.

The chain is built from TRBV7-2 and TRBJ2-7, with TRBD1 matching over 8 bases. The CDR3 is 17 amino acids. V trimming: 0 bases; J trimming: 2 bases; junction bases outside the gene matches: 9. Per germline, CDR1 SGHTA and CDR2 FQGNSA. The CDR3 DNA follows: TGTGCCAGCAGCTTAGCGCCGCCGGGACAGGTTCCCTACGAGCAGTACTTC. It translates to CASSLAPPGQVPYEQYF.

This sequence joins TRBV7-9 and TRBJ1-1; no definite D call. The germline gives CDR1 SEHNR, CDR2 FQNEAQ (reference sequence). This CDR3 region has 13 residues. Trimming took off 5 bases at V and 0 bases at J, with 7 bases between the two ends. The CDR3 DNA is TGTGCCAGCAGCGCGCCGATGAACACTGAAGCTTTCTTT. Its translation is CASSAPMNTEAFF.

The chain links TRBV28 to TRBJ2-7; no firm D call. This CDR3 region has 14 residues. V was clipped by 2 bases and J by 1 base, with 9 bases between them. Germline values: CDR1 MDHEN, CDR2 SYDVKM. This chain's CDR3 is CASSLPGNSYEQYF. Here the CDR3 DNA reads TGTGCCAGCAGTTTACCAGGAAATTCCTACGAGCAGTACTTC.

The CDR3 loop is CASSLVSKTDTQYF. DNA of the CDR3: TGTGCCAGCAGCTTGGTTAGTAAAACAGATACGCAGTATTTT. This chain links TRBV5-6 with TRBJ2-3; D not certain. The CDR3 extends over 14 amino acids. V lost 0 bases to trimming and J lost 3 bases, with 8 bases between them. Per germline, CDR1 SGHDT and CDR2 YYEEEE.

The chain uses TRBV29-1 and TRBJ2-1, with no clear D. Germline CDR1 and CDR2: SQVTM and ANQGSEA. V lost 1 base and J 0 bases, leaving 7 bases between the germline ends. This CDR3 is 14 amino acids long. The chain's CDR3 is CSVEGFSSYNEQFF. The DNA of the CDR3 is TGCAGCGTTGAAGGGTTTAGCTCCTACAATGAGCAGTTCTTC.

CDR3 region: CASSLGGSSSYEQYF. CDR3 sequence (DNA): TGCGCCAGCAGCTTGGGAGGGAGTAGCTCCTACGAGCAGTACTTC. This chain links TRBV5-1 with TRBJ2-7; D is possibly TRBD2 (5 bases). This CDR3 contains 15 residues. The germline gives CDR1 SGHRS, CDR2 YFSETQ. The V end lost 0 bases, the J end lost 0 bases, and 10 bases lay between the germline ends.

This rearrangement joins TRBV27 to TRBJ2-5; possible D gene TRBD2, 5 bases. This CDR3 is 12 amino acids long. In germline, CDR1 is MNHEY, CDR2 SMNVEV (reference sequence). V shed 8 bases and J shed 5 bases, with 12 bases lying between them. In DNA, the CDR3 is TGTGCCAGCGGCGGGCGTGGGGAGACCCAGTACTTC. Protein product: CASGGRGETQYF.

The chain employs TRBV5-4 and TRBJ1-5, with 9 bases matching TRBD1. There are 15 residues in the CDR3. The V gene end was trimmed by 3 bases and the J gene end by 2 bases; junction bases not matched to a gene: 3. CDR1 and CDR2 (germline): SGHNT, YYREEE (reference sequence). The CDR3 nucleotides read TGTGCCAGCAGCTGGGGACAGGGCGGCAATCAGCCCCAGCATTTT. It specifies CASSWGQGGNQPQHF.

J is TRBJ2-7 and V is TRBV19, with 7 bases identical to TRBD2. The germline gives CDR1 LNHDA, CDR2 SQIVND (reference sequence). The CDR3 is 13 residues long. With 5 bases clipped from V and 2 bases from J, the junction kept 3 bases outside the gene matches. CDR3 sequence (DNA): TGTGCCAGTAGTCCCGGGACTACCTACGAGCAGTACTTC. It is translated as CASSPGTTYEQYF.

This sequence joins TRBV5-5 and TRBJ2-7, with D perhaps given as TRBD1 or TRBD2 (5 bases each). Germline CDR1 is SGHKS and CDR2 is YYEKEE (reference sequence). CDR3 size: 12 residues. Trimming left V 4 bases short and J 3 bases short, with 8 bases between. CDR3 residues: CASSRDLYEQYF. As DNA, the CDR3 is TGTGCCAGCAGCCGGGACCTCTACGAGCAGTACTTC.

The rearrangement uses TRBV7-2 and TRBJ2-2, with TRBD1 matching over 7 bases. This CDR3 has 15 amino acids. Germline CDR1 SGHTA, CDR2 FQGNSA. After removal of 4 bases from V and 4 bases from J, the junction contained 6 bases not matched to a gene. In DNA form, the CDR3 reads TGTGCCAGCAGCTCCCGACAGGGAAGCACCGGGGAGCTGTTTTTT. It is translated as CASSSRQGSTGELFF.

The chain links TRBV6-5 to TRBJ2-3, with D possibly being TRBD1 or TRBD2 (6 bases each). The germline V and J ends were trimmed by 6 bases and 4 bases, with 11 bases remaining between them. This CDR3 region has 13 residues. The V gene's germline CDR1 is MNHEY and CDR2 SVGAGI. The CDR3 here is CASRIRGPDTQYF. The CDR3 region has the DNA TGTGCCAGCAGGATACGGGGGCCAGATACGCAGTATTTT.

The chain uses TRBV19 and TRBJ1-5; D not certain. CDR3 length: 14 residues. V lost 6 bases and J 1 base, leaving 10 bases between the germline ends. CDR1 and CDR2 from the germline V gene are LNHDA and SQIVND (reference sequence). CDR3 protein: CASSKDESNQPQHF. DNA of the CDR3: TGTGCCAGTAGCAAGGACGAGAGCAATCAGCCCCAGCATTTT.

The chain has TRBV11-2 and TRBJ2-2; possible D gene TRBD1, 6 bases. V was clipped by 2 bases and J by 4 bases, with 14 bases between them. The CDR3 is made up of 16 amino acids. CDR1 is SGHAT and CDR2 is FQNNGV in the germline V gene. DNA of the CDR3: TGTGCCAGCAGCTTATTCGTCGGACAGAGCACCGGGGAGCTGTTTTTT. Residues: CASSLFVGQSTGELFF.

The chain employs TRBV7-2 and TRBJ1-5, with unresolved D. Germline loops: CDR1 SGHTA, CDR2 FQGNSA. The CDR3 length is 15 residues. With 4 bases removed from V and 1 base from J, the gap between germline ends came to 11 bases. CDR3 coding DNA: TGTGCCAGCAGCTCCGCAGGTGGGAGCAATCAGCCCCAGCATTTT. It is translated as CASSSAGGSNQPQHF. Based on the CDR3 plus reference TRBV7-2 and TRBJ1-5, the full variable domain is GAGVSQSPSNKVTEKGKDVELRCDPISGHTALYWYRQSLGQGLEFLIYFQGNSAPDKSGLPSDRFSAERTGGSVSTLTIQRTQQEDSAVYLCASSSAGGSNQPQHFGDGTRLSIL.

The chain employs TRBV5-4 and TRBJ2-7, with 9 bases aligning to TRBD1. CDR1 and CDR2 from the germline V gene are SGHNT and YYREEE (reference sequence). V dropped 4 bases and J dropped 4; count of bases not matched to a gene: 12. The CDR3 extends over 16 amino acids. The CDR3: CASSPGQGKIGYEQYF. CDR3 DNA: TGTGCCAGCAGCCCCGGACAGGGGAAGATAGGGTACGAGCAGTACTTC.

The chain employs TRBV6-6 and TRBJ2-7, with 8 bases lining up with TRBD2. Germline trimming cut 5 bases from V and 3 bases from J; bases unmatched to any gene: 6. The CDR3 runs 14 residues. CDR1 and CDR2 (germline): MNHNY, SVGAGI (reference sequence). The CDR3 sequence: CASSTGGPLYEQYF. The CDR3 DNA follows: TGTGCCAGCAGTACGGGGGGGCCCCTCTACGAGCAGTACTTC.

CDR3 nucleotide sequence: TGTGCCAGCAGACCTACAGGGGGCTGGCAGTTCTTC. This encodes CASRPTGGWQFF. The J gene is TRBJ2-1, the V gene TRBV7-9; TRBD1 aligns across 9 bases. The germline CDR1 and CDR2 sequences are SEHNR and FQNEAQ (reference sequence). With 6 bases clipped from V and 12 bases from J, the junction kept 6 bases outside the gene matches. The CDR3 is made up of 12 amino acids.

The rearrangement joins TRBV4-1 to TRBJ1-1, with 9 bases matching TRBD1. Germline V gene data show CDR1 as MGHRA and CDR2 as YSYEKL. The trim removed 1 base at V and 4 bases at J, leaving 4 bases unmatched. This CDR3 comprises 15 residues. Here the CDR3 DNA reads TGCGCCAGCAGCCAAGTCCGGGACAGGGTCACTGAAGCTTTCTTT. Its protein is CASSQVRDRVTEAFF.

The V call is TRBV7-2, the J call TRBJ2-5, with 10 bases that match TRBD2. The CDR3 has 16 residues. The germline gives CDR1 SGHTA, CDR2 FQGNSA. Trimming cost V 6 bases and J 2 bases; bases outside gene matches: 9. DNA for the CDR3: TGTGCCAGCAGATCAAGGACTAGCGGAACGCAAGAGACCCAGTACTTC. Translating gives CASRSRTSGTQETQYF.